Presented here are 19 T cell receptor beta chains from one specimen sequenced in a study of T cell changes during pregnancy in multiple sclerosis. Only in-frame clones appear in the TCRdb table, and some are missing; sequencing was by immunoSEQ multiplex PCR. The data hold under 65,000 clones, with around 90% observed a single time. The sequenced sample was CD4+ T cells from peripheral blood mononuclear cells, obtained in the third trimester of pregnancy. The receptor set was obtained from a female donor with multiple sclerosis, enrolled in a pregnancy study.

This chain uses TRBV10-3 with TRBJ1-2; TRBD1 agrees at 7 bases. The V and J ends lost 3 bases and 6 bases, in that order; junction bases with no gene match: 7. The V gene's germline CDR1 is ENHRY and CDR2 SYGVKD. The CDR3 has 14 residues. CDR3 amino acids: CAISDNEGADGYTF. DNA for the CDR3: TGTGCCATCAGTGATAACGAGGGGGCGGATGGCTACACCTTC.

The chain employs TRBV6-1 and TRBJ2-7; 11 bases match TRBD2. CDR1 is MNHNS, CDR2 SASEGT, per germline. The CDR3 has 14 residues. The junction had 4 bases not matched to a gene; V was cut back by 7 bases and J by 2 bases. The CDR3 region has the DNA TGTGCCAGCAAGAAGACTAGCGGGGCCTACGAGCAGTACTTC. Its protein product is CASKKTSGAYEQYF.

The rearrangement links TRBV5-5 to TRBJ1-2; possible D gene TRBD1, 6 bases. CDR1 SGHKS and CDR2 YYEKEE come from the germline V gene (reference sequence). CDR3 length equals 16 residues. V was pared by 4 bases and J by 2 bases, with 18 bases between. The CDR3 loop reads CASSGSNRDGNYGYTF. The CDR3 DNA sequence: TGTGCCAGCAGCGGAAGCAACAGGGATGGAAACTATGGCTACACCTTC.

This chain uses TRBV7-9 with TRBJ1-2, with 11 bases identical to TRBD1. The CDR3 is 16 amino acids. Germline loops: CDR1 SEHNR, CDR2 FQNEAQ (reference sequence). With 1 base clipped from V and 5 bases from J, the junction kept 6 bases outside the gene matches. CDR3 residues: CASSLGDRGNSYGYTF. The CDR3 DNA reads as TGTGCCAGCAGCTTAGGGGACAGGGGGAATTCATATGGCTACACCTTC.

The CDR3 region has the DNA TGTGCCAGCAGTTACTCTTCAGGTCGGATTACTGAAGCTTTCTTT. It encodes CASSYSSGRITEAFF. This chain uses TRBV6-5 with TRBJ1-1, with D hard to call. CDR1 and CDR2 (germline): MNHEY, SVGAGI. V lost 0 bases to trimming and J lost 5 bases, with 13 bases between them. The CDR3 totals 15 residues.

The CDR3 nucleotides are TGTGCCAGCACCTCAGGGACTTCGTATGGCTACACCTTC. Its translation is CASTSGTSYGYTF. The J gene is TRBJ1-2, the V gene TRBV11-2; weak D call: TRBD1 (5 bases). CDR3 length: 13 amino acids. Germline V gene data show CDR1 as SGHAT and CDR2 as FQNNGV. V was cut by 7 bases and J by 5 bases, with 14 bases left in between.

CDR3 region: CASSEGTANTEAFF. CDR3 coding DNA: TGCGCCAGCAGCGAGGGGACAGCGAACACTGAAGCTTTCTTT. V and J are TRBV5-1 and TRBJ1-1; 7 bases align to TRBD1. V dropped 4 bases and J dropped 1; count of bases not matched to a gene: 4. The CDR3 runs to 14 residues. Looked up from germline, CDR1 is SGHRS and CDR2 is YFSETQ.

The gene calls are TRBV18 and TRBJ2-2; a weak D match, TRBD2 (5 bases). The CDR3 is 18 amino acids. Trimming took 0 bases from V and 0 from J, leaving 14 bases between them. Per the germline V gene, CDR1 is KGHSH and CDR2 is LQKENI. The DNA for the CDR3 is TGTGCCAGCTCACCACCGTTGGAGGAGATGGCGAACACCGGGGAGCTGTTTTTT. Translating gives CASSPPLEEMANTGELFF.

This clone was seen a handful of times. CDR3 nucleotides: TGTGCCAGCAGTGGTGACTTGGTTGAGGCTTTCTTT. This translates into CASSGDLVEAFF. V usage is TRBV2 and J usage is TRBJ1-1; D is unresolved. Trimming cost V 4 bases and J 11 bases, with 14 bases left between them. Germline V lookup: CDR1 SNHLY, CDR2 FYNNEI. This CDR3 has 12 residues.

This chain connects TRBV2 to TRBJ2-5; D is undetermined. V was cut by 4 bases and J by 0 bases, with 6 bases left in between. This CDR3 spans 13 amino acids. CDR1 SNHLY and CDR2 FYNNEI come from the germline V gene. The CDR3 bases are TGTGCCAGCAGTGTTTCGTACCAAGAGACCCAGTACTTC. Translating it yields CASSVSYQETQYF.

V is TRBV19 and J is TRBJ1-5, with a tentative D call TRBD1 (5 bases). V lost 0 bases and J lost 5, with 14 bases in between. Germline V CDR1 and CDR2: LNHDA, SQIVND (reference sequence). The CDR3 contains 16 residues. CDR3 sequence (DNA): TGTGCCAGTAGTATAGATCCGCAGGGCCCCGATCAGCCCCAGCATTTT. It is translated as CASSIDPQGPDQPQHF.

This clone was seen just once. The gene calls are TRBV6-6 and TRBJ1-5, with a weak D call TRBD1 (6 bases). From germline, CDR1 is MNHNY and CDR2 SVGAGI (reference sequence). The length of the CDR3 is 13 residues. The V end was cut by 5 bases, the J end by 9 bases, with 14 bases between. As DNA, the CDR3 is TGTGCCAGCAGTCCCCCAGGGGCGAGGCCCCAGCATTTT. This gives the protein CASSPPGARPQHF.

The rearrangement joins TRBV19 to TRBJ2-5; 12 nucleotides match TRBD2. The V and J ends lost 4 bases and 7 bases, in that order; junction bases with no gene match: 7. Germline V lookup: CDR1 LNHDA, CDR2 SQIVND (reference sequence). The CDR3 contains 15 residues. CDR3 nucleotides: TGTGCCAGTAGTAGGACTAGCGGGGCACCGGGGACCCAGTACTTC. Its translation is CASSRTSGAPGTQYF. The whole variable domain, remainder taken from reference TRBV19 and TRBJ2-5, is DGGITQSPKYLFRKEGQNVTLSCEQNLNHDAMYWYRQDPGQGLRLIYYSQIVNDFQKGDIAEGYSVSREKKESFPLTVTSAQKNPTAFYLCASSRTSGAPGTQYFGPGTRLLVL.

For the CDR3, the DNA is TGTGCCAGCAGCGGACAGAGGACCTCTGGGGCCAACGTCCTGACTTTC. Translating it yields CASSGQRTSGANVLTF. The chain recombines TRBV6-6 with TRBJ2-6; possible D gene TRBD1, 6 bases. Germline-derived CDR1 and CDR2 are MNHNY and SVGAGI (reference sequence). The CDR3 length is 16 residues. Trimming took 6 bases from V and 0 from J, leaving 12 bases between them.

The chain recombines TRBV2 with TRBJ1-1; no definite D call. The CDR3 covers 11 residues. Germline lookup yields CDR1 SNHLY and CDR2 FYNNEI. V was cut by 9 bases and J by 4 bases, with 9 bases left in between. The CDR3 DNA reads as TGTGCCAGGGGAGGGAGCACTGAAGCTTTCTTT. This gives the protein CARGGSTEAFF.

CDR3 sequence reads: CASNLLAGEQETQYF. In DNA, the CDR3 is TGCGCCAGCAATCTTCTAGCGGGGGAGCAAGAGACCCAGTACTTC. The chain combines TRBV5-1 with TRBJ2-5; 10 bases line up with TRBD2. With V trimmed by 6 bases and J by 2 bases, 7 bases remained unmatched. In germline, CDR1 is SGHRS, CDR2 YFSETQ. The CDR3 is 15 amino acids.

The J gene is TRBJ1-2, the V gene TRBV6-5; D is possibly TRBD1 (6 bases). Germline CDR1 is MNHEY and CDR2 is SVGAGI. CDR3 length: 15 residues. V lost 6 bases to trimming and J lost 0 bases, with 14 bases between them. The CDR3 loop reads CASSNTGSSNYGYTF. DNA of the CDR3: TGTGCCAGCAGCAATACAGGGAGTTCTAACTATGGCTACACCTTC.

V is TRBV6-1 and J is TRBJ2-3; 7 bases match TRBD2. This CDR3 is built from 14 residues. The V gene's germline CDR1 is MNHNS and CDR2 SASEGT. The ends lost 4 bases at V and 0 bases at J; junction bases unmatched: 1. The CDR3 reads CASSGGGSTDTQYF. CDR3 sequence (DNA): TGTGCCAGCAGTGGCGGGGGTAGCACAGATACGCAGTATTTT.

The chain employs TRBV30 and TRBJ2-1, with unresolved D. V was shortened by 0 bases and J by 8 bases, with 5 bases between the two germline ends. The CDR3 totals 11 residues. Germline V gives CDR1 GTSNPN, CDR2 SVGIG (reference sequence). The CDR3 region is CAWSVLDEQFF. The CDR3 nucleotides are TGTGCCTGGAGTGTACTCGATGAGCAGTTCTTC.